This TCR beta chain was found in a study of T cells in Graves' hyperthyroidism and ophthalmopathy. Study findings and constraints: In the analysis, a 13 V-J model separated ophthalmopathy from stable hyperthyroidism. Clonotypes that were expanded in thyroid above 0.001 mostly appeared in blood too.

Trimming removed 0 bases at V and 7 bases at J, with 7 bases between. The CDR3 covers 14 residues. Germline CDR1 reads MNHNS; CDR2 reads SASEGT. TCR beta CDR3 regions were amplified from RNA. HTBI primers drove first-round RT-PCR of the TCR CDR3. MiXCR was run by TCRdb on the multiplex PCR reads, yielding one entry per CDR3 protein. This table holds some 420,000 distinct CDR3 sequences, roughly 13% found once. Stability of Graves' hyperthyroidism was defined as absent ophthalmopathy progression within 18 months. Each diagnosis drew on symptoms, thyroxine, TRAb, thyroid ultrasound and orbital computed tomography findings. Regarding this clonotype: Antigen unknown.

This chain links TRBV6-1 with TRBJ1-6, with unresolved D. Source material: blood. The source of this sequence is a woman between 18 and 30 years old with Graves' hyperthyroidism. The CDR3 nucleotides read TGTGCCAGCAGTGAAGCTCCAGTGAATTCACCCCTCCACTTT. Residues: CASSEAPVNSPLHF.